This T cell receptor beta chain emerged from a study of blood T cell repertoires in COVID-19. Turning to the study itself: Both acute and convalescent COVID-19 samples were obtained from the United States, Italy and Spain. The analysed material was cDNA or gDNA that came from T cells, B-cell-depleted T cells, or PBMCs.

This CDR3 has 12 amino acids. Trimming stripped 4 bases from V and 2 bases from J, with 5 bases between. The V gene's germline CDR1 is SGHVS and CDR2 FQNEAQ. Original processing methods: Reference gene primer amplification gave estimated nucleated cell counts. Measured with immunoSEQ multiplex PCR; TCRdb has only the in-frame clones, and not every one. Clone size and the V and J calls come from that table; the DNA yielded D and trimming. The data show about 190,000 clones, around 85% seen once. This TCR derives from a young man with acute or convalescent COVID-19. Sequencing was carried out using peripheral blood. V is TRBV7-8 and J is TRBJ2-5; D gene uncertain. This chain's CDR3 is CASSSPQETQYF. For the CDR3, the DNA is TGTGCCAGCAGCTCCCCTCAAGAGACCCAGTACTTC.